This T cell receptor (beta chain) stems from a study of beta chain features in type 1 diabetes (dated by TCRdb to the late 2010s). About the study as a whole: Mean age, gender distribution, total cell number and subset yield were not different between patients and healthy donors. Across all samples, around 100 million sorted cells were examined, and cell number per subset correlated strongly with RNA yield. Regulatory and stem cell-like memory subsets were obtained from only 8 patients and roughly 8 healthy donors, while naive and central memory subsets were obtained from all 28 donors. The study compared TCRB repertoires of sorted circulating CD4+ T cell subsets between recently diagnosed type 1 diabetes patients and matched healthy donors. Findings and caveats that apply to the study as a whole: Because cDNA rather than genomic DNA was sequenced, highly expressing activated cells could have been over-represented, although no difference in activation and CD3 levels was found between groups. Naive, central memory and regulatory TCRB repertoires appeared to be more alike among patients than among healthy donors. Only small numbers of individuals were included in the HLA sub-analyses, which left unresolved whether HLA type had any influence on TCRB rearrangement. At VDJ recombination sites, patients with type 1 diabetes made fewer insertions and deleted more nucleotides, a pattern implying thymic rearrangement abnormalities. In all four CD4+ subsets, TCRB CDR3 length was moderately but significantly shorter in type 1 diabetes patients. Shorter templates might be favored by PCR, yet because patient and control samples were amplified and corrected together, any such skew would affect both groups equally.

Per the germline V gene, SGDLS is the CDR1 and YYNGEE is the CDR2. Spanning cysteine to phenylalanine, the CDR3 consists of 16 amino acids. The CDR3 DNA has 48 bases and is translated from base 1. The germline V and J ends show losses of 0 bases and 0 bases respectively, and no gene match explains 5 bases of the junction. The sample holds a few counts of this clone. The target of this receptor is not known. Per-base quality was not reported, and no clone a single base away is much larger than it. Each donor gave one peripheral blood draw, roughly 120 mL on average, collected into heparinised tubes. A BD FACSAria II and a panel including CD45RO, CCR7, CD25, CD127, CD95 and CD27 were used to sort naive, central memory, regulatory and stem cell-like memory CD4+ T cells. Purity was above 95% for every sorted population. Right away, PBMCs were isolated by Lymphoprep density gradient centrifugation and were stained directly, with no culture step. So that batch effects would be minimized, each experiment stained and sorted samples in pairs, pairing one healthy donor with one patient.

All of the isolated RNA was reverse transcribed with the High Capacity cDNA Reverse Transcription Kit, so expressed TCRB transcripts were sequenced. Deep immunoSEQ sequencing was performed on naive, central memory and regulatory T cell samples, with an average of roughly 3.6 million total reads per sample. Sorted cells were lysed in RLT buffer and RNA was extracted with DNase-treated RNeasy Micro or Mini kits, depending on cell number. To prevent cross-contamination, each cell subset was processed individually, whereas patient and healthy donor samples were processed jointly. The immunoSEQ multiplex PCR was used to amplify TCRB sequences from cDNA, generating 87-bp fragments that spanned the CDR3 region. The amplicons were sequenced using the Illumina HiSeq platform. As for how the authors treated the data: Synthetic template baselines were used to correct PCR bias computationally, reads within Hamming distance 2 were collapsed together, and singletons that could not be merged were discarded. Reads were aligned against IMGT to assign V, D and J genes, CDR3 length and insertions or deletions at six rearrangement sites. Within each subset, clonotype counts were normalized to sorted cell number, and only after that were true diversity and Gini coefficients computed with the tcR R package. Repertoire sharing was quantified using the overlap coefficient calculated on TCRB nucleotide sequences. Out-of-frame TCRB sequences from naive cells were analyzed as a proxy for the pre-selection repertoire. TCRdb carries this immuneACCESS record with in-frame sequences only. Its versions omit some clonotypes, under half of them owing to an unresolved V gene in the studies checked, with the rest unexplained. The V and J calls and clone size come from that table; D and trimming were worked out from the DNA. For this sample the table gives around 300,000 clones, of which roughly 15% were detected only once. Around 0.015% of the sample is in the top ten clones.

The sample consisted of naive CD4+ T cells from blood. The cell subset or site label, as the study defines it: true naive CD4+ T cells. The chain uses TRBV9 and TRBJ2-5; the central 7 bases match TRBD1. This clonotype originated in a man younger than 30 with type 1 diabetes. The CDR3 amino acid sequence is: CASSVGEGGYQETQYF. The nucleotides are TGTGCCAGCAGCGTAGGGGAAGGGGGCTACCAAGAGACCCAGTACTTC.